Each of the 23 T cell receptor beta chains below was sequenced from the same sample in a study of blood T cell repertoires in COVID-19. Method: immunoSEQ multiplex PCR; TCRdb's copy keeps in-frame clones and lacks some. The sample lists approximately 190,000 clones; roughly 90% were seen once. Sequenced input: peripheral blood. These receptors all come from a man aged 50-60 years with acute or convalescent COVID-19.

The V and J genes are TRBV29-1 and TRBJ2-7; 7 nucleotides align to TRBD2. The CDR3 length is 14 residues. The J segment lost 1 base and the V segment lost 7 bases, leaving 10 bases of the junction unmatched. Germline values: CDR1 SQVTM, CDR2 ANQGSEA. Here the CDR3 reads CSAQTPSGSYEQYF. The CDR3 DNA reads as TGCAGCGCTCAAACCCCTAGCGGTTCCTACGAGCAGTACTTC.

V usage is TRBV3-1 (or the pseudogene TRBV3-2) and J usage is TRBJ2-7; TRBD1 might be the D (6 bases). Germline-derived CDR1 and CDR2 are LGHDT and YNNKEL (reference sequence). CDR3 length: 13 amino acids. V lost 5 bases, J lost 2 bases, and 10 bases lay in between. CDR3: CASSARGPYEQYF. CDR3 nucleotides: TGTGCCAGCAGCGCCAGGGGACCCTACGAGCAGTACTTC.

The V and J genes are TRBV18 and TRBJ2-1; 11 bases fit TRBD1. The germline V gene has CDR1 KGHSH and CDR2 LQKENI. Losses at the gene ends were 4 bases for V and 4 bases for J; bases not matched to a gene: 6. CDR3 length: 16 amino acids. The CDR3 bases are TGTGCCAGCTCACTCCGGACAGGGGGCAGGTACAATGAGCAGTTCTTC. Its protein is CASSLRTGGRYNEQFF. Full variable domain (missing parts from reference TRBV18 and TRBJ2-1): NAGVMQNPRHLVRRRGQEARLRCSPMKGHSHVYWYRQLPEEGLKFMVYLQKENIIDESGMPKERFSAEFPKEGPSILRIQQVVRGDSAAYFCASSLRTGGRYNEQFFGPGTRLTVL.

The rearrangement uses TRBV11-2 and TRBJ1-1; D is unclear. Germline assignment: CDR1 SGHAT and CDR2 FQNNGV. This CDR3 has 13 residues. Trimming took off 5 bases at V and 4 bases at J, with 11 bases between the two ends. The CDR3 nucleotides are TGTGCCAGCAGCCTTGGGCGTGGCACTGAAGCTTTCTTT. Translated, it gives CASSLGRGTEAFF.

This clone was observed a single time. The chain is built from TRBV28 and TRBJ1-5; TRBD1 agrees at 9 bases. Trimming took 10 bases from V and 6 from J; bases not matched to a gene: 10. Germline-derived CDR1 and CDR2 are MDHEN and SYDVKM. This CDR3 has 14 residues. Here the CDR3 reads CATMGQGGIQPQHF. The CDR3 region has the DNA TGTGCCACCATGGGACAGGGTGGTATTCAGCCCCAGCATTTT.

In nucleotides, the CDR3 is TGTGCCAGCAGCCATCCCCCCCAGGGCAGGGTGAGTCGCGGAGAGACCCAGTACTTC. Protein product: CASSHPPQGRVSRGETQYF. The chain recombines TRBV3-1 (or the pseudogene TRBV3-2) with TRBJ2-5, with D possibly matching TRBD1 (5 bases). This CDR3 spans 19 amino acids. Germline loops: CDR1 LGHDT, CDR2 YNNKEL (reference sequence). The germline V and J ends were trimmed by 3 bases and 4 bases, with 27 bases remaining between them.

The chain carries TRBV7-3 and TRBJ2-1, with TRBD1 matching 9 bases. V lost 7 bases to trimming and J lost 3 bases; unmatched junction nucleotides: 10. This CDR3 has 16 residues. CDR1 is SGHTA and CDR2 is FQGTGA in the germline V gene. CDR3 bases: TGTGCCAGCACCATGACTGGGGACAGGGACTACAATGAGCAGTTCTTC. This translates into CASTMTGDRDYNEQFF.

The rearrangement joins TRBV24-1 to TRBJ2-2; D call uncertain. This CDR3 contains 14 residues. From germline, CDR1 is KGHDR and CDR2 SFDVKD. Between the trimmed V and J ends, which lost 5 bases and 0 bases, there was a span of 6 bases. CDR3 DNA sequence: TGTGCCACCAGTGCGTTGTCGAACACCGGGGAGCTGTTTTTT. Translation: CATSALSNTGELFF.

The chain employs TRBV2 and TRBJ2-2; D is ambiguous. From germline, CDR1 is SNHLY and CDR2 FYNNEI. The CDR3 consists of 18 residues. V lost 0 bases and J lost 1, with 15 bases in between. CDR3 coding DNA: TGTGCCAGCAGTGAAGCGCTTCGGAGAGGTATGAACACCGGGGAGCTGTTTTTT. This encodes CASSEALRRGMNTGELFF.

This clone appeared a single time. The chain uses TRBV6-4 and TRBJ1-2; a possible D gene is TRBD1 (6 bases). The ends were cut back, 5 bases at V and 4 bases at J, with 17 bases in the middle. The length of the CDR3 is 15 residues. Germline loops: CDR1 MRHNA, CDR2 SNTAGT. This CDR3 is CASSPGVGHVYGYTF. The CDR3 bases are TGTGCCAGCAGTCCCGGGGTGGGACACGTCTATGGCTACACCTTC.

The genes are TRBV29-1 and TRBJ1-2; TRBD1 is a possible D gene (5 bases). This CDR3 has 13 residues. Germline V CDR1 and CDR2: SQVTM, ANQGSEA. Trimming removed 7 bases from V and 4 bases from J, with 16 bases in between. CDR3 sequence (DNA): TGCAGCGCCGTCGAAGGGGATGTCTATGGCTACACCTTC. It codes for CSAVEGDVYGYTF.

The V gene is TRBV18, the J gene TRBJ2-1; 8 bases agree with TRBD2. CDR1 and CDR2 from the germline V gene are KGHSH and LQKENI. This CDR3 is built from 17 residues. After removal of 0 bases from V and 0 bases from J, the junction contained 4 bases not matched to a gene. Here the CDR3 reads CASSPPSSGGSYNEQFF. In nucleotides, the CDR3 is TGTGCCAGCTCACCACCGAGCAGCGGGGGCTCCTACAATGAGCAGTTCTTC. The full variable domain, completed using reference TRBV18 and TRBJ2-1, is NAGVMQNPRHLVRRRGQEARLRCSPMKGHSHVYWYRQLPEEGLKFMVYLQKENIIDESGMPKERFSAEFPKEGPSILRIQQVVRGDSAAYFCASSPPSSGGSYNEQFFGPGTRLTVL.

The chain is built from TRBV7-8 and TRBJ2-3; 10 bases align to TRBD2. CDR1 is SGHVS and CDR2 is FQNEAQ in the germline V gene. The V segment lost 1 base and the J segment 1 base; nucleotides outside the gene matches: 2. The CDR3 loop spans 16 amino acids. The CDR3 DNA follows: TGTGCCAGCAGCTTAGACCTAGCGGGAGGCACAGATACGCAGTATTTT. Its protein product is CASSLDLAGGTDTQYF.

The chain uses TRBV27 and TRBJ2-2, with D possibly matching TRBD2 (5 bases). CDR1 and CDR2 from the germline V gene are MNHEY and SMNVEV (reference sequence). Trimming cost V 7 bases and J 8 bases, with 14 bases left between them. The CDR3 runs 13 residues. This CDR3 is CASTSSFQGELFF. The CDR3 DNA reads TGTGCCAGCACTAGCTCTTTTCAAGGGGAGCTGTTTTTT.

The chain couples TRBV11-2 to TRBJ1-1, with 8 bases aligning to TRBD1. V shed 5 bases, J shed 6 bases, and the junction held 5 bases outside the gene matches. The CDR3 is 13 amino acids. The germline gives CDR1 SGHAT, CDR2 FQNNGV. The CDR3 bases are TGTGCCAGCAGCCTATCAGGGGGCTCTGAAGCTTTCTTT. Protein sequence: CASSLSGGSEAFF.

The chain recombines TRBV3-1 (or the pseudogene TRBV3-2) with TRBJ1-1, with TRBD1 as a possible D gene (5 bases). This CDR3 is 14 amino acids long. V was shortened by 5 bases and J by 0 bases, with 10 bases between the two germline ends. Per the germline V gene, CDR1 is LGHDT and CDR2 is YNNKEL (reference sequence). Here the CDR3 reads CASSYRGVNTEAFF. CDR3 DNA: TGTGCCAGCAGCTACCGGGGGGTGAACACTGAAGCTTTCTTT.

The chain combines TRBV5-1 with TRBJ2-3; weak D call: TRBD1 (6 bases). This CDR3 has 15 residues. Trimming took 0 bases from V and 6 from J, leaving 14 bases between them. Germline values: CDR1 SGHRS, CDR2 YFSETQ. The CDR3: CASSLVGQLRDTQYF. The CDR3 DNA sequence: TGCGCCAGCAGCTTGGTGGGACAACTCCGGGATACGCAGTATTTT. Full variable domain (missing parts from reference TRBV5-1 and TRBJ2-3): KAGVTQTPRYLIKTRGQQVTLSCSPISGHRSVSWYQQTPGQGLQFLFEYFSETQRNKGNFPGRFSGRQFSNSRSEMNVSTLELGDSALYLCASSLVGQLRDTQYFGPGTRLTVL.

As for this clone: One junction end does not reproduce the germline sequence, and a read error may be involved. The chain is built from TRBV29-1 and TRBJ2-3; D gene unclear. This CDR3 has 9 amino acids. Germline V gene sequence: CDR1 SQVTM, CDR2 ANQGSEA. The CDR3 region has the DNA TGCAGCGTTGAAGATCGCGATCCCTTT. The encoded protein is CSVEDRDPF.

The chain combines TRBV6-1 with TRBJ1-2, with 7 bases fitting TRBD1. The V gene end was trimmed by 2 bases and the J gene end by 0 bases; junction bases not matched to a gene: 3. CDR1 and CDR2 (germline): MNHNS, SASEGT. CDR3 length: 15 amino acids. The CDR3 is CASSEYQGANYGYTF. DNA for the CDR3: TGTGCCAGCAGTGAATATCAGGGGGCTAACTATGGCTACACCTTC.

This CDR3 is CASWGQINQPQHF. CDR3 in DNA: TGTGCCAGTTGGGGACAGATCAATCAGCCCCAGCATTTT. The chain couples TRBV27 to TRBJ1-5; TRBD1 matches at 7 bases. The V segment lost 9 bases and the J segment 3 bases; nucleotides outside the gene matches: 5. Germline V gene sequence: CDR1 MNHEY, CDR2 SMNVEV (reference sequence). The CDR3 loop spans 13 amino acids.

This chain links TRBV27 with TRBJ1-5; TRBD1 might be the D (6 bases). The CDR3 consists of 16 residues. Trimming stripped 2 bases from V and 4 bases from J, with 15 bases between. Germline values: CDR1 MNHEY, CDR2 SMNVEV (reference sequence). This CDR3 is CASSLIGAGDNQPQHF. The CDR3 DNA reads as TGTGCCAGCAGTTTAATAGGGGCAGGGGATAATCAGCCCCAGCATTTT.

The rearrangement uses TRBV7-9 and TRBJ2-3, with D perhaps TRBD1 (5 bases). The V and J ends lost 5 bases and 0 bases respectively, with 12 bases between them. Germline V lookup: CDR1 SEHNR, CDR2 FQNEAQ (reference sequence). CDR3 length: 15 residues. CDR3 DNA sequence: TGTGCCAGCAGCCCTGGGGCGGACAGCACAGATACGCAGTATTTT. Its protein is CASSPGADSTDTQYF.

CDR3 residues: CASGDRGLGGELFF. In DNA form, the CDR3 reads TGTGCCAGCGGGGACAGGGGCTTAGGCGGGGAGCTGTTTTTT. The V gene is TRBV6-5, the J gene TRBJ2-2; 10 bases fit TRBD1. The CDR3 sequence is 14 residues long. The V gene's germline CDR1 is MNHEY and CDR2 SVGAGI. Germline trimming cut 8 bases from V and 7 bases from J; bases unmatched to any gene: 7.